The T cell receptor (beta chain) described here comes from a study of T cells in Graves' hyperthyroidism and ophthalmopathy. Study overall: Peripheral blood was acquired at first diagnosis, ahead of any therapy whatsoever.

About this clonotype: Its antigen is undetermined.

The CDR3 regions of TCR beta were amplified from RNA transcripts. The HTBI primer set served for first-round RT-PCR of the TCR CDR3. TCRdb reprocessed the multiplex PCR reads via MiXCR and lists one record per CDR3 protein. Here the sample spans roughly 580,000 distinct CDR3 sequences, approximately 14% being singletons. The ends lost 6 bases at V and 3 bases at J; junction bases unmatched: 9. Germline V gene data show CDR1 as KGHSH and CDR2 as LQKENI. This CDR3 is built from 16 residues. Study findings and constraints: The model forecast ophthalmopathy, anticipating it by a median around 6.5 months before onset.

Participants, patients aged 18 to 65, had newly diagnosed hyperthyroidism with a duration under 2 months. The source is a woman aged 25 to 39 with Graves' hyperthyroidism that later progressed to Graves' ophthalmopathy. Sequenced input: blood. The chain has TRBV18 and TRBJ2-3, with TRBD2 matching 10 bases. The CDR3 DNA reads as TGTGCCAGCTCCCCCCTAGCGGGAGCTTTGACAGATACGCAGTATTTT. It encodes CASSPLAGALTDTQYF.